A selection of T cell receptor beta chains follows, all from one sample in a study of blood T cell repertoires in COVID-19. Measured with immunoSEQ multiplex PCR; TCRdb has only the in-frame clones, and not every one. The table includes under 250,000 clones, roughly 83% detected once. The sample taken for sequencing was peripheral blood. Receptors were obtained from a woman aged 70-85 years with active or convalescent COVID-19. The CDR3 runs from the conserved cysteine through the conserved F or W. The order of the fields is clone size, V gene, D gene, J gene, CDR3 protein, CDR3 DNA. D genes are given only for firm matches. Clone size is shown for a subset of rows, as once, few, many or a class of expanded clone.

>NA|TRBV6-6|TRBD2|TRBJ2-3
CATERGITDTQYF
TGTGCCACTGAGCGGGGGATCACAGATACGCAGTATTTT
>NA|TRBV5-1|NA|TRBJ2-6
CASSWTASGANVLTF
TGCGCCAGCAGCTGGACAGCTTCTGGGGCCAACGTCCTGACTTTC
>NA|TRBV6-5|TRBD1|TRBJ2-3
CASRVGTGSTDTQYF
TGTGCCAGCAGGGTTGGGACAGGGAGCACAGATACGCAGTATTTT
>NA|TRBV7-3|NA|TRBJ2-3
CASSPRGGGTDTQYF
TGTGCCAGCAGCCCCCGCGGAGGGGGCACAGATACGCAGTATTTT
>NA|TRBV19|NA|TRBJ2-4
CASSRQGWRNIQYF
TGTGCCAGTAGTCGGCAGGGGTGGCGAAACATTCAGTACTTC
>few|TRBV9|NA|TRBJ2-7
CASSVGQSNYEQYF
TGTGCCAGCAGCGTCGGACAGTCCAACTACGAGCAGTACTTC
>NA|TRBV3-1/TRBV3-2|TRBD1|TRBJ1-6
CASSRGTADNSPLHF
TGTGCCAGCAGCCGAGGGACAGCTGATAATTCACCCCTCCACTTT
>few|TRBV5-6|TRBD1|TRBJ2-7
CASSSGTGVQMGYEQYF
TGTGCCAGCAGCTCTGGGACAGGGGTCCAAATGGGTTACGAGCAGTACTTC
>NA|TRBV9|TRBD2|TRBJ2-3
CASSPLAASTDTQYF
TGTGCCAGCAGCCCGCTAGCGGCTAGCACAGATACGCAGTATTTT
>NA|TRBV30|TRBD2|TRBJ2-1
CAWSGGLAGVEQFF
TGTGCCTGGAGTGGGGGACTAGCGGGGGTTGAGCAGTTCTTC
>NA|TRBV5-1|TRBD2|TRBJ2-7
CASRPDGSGTAYEQYF
TGCGCCAGCAGGCCCGACGGTAGCGGGACCGCCTACGAGCAGTACTTC
>NA|TRBV19|NA|TRBJ2-1
CASKNYNTDEQFF
TGTGCCAGTAAAAACTATAACACCGATGAGCAGTTCTTC
>NA|TRBV28|TRBD1|TRBJ1-1
CASINGMPGQGTFF
TGTGCCAGCATCAATGGTATGCCAGGACAGGGAACTTTCTTT
>NA|TRBV12-3/TRBV12-4|NA|TRBJ2-5
CASSRTQETQYF
TGTGCCAGCAGCCGGACACAAGAGACCCAGTACTTC
>NA|TRBV7-8|NA|TRBJ1-5
CASSGAGNQPQHF
TGTGCCAGCAGTGGAGCTGGCAATCAGCCCCAGCATTTT
>NA|TRBV2|TRBD2|TRBJ2-7
CASKGTSANYEQYF
TGTGCCAGCAAAGGGACTAGCGCAAATTACGAGCAGTACTTC
>once|TRBV6-6|NA|TRBJ2-1
CASSYSEGTGQSVF
TGTGCCAGCAGTTACTCGGAGGGGACGGGACAGTCGGTCTTC
>NA|TRBV11-2|TRBD1|TRBJ2-3
CASSFAGTGGADTQYF
TGTGCCAGCAGCTTCGCCGGGACAGGGGGCGCAGATACGCAGTATTTT
>NA|TRBV6-5|TRBD1|TRBJ1-1
CASWDRGLMAEAFF
TGTGCCAGTTGGGACAGGGGGCTTATGGCTGAAGCTTTCTTT
>few|TRBV7-9|NA|TRBJ1-2
CASSPREGLDGYTF
TGTGCCAGCAGCCCCCGGGAGGGTCTTGATGGCTACACCTTC
>once|TRBV5-1|TRBD1|TRBJ2-5
CASSRTGVVGETQYF
TGCGCCAGCAGCCGGACAGGGGTAGTCGGGGAGACCCAGTACTTC
>NA|TRBV5-6|TRBD1|TRBJ1-3
CASSLWTGGGSGNTIYF
TGTGCCAGCAGCTTGTGGACAGGGGGAGGCTCTGGAAACACCATATATTTT
>NA|TRBV9|TRBD1|TRBJ2-5
CASSRTGQGKQETQYF
TGTGCCAGCAGCCGGACGGGACAGGGGAAACAAGAGACCCAGTACTTC
>NA|TRBV10-3|TRBD1|TRBJ1-6
CAARQGDNSPLHF
TGTGCCGCTAGACAGGGCGATAATTCACCCCTCCACTTT
>NA|TRBV3-1/TRBV3-2|NA|TRBJ2-3
CASSLSSVTDTQYF
TGTGCCAGCAGCCTTTCATCAGTCACAGATACGCAGTATTTT
>once|TRBV5-1|TRBD2|TRBJ2-3
CASVRGGSTDTQYF
TGCGCCAGCGTCCGGGGGGGCAGCACAGATACGCAGTATTTT
>NA|TRBV24-1|NA|TRBJ2-1
CATSDSWGRTSEQFF
TGTGCCACCAGTGATAGCTGGGGGCGCACTAGTGAGCAGTTCTTC
>few|TRBV5-1|TRBD1|TRBJ2-1
CASSLVKVAGGINEQFF
TGCGCCAGCAGCTTGGTTAAGGTTGCAGGGGGAATCAATGAGCAGTTCTTC
>NA|TRBV7-6|NA|TRBJ2-3
CASSLMTTNTDTQYF
TGTGCCAGCAGCTTAATGACTACCAACACAGATACGCAGTATTTT
>NA|TRBV27|NA|TRBJ1-2
CASSFRRTPNYGYTF
TGTGCCAGCAGTTTTCGGAGGACTCCTAACTATGGCTACACCTTC
>NA|TRBV28|NA|TRBJ2-5
CASKVGSMETQYF
TGTGCCAGCAAAGTCGGTAGCATGGAGACCCAGTACTTC
>NA|TRBV5-1|NA|TRBJ2-1
CASSLQESSYNEQFF
TGCGCCAGCAGCTTACAGGAGAGCTCCTACAATGAGCAGTTCTTC
>many|TRBV2|NA|TRBJ2-7
CASSEQGYEQYF
TGTGCCAGCAGTGAACAGGGCTACGAGCAGTACTTC
>NA|TRBV7-8|NA|TRBJ2-2
CASSLGGERRRELFF
TGTGCCAGCAGCTTAGGGGGGGAGCGTCGCCGGGAGCTGTTTTTT
>NA|TRBV4-3|NA|TRBJ1-6
CASSQVALGQGLDSPLHF
TGCGCCAGCAGCCAAGTTGCGTTGGGGCAGGGGCTAGATTCACCCCTCCACTTT
>NA|TRBV7-2|NA|TRBJ1-2
CASSLAGLGQSGYTF
TGTGCCAGCAGCTTAGCGGGCCTGGGGCAAAGTGGCTACACCTTC
>once|TRBV28|NA|TRBJ2-7
CASSFQQGRFYEQYF
TGTGCCAGCAGTTTTCAACAGGGTCGCTTCTACGAGCAGTACTTC
>NA|TRBV7-7|NA|TRBJ2-2
CASSLTTGELFF
TGTGCCAGCAGCTTAACTACCGGGGAGCTGTTTTTT
>NA|TRBV7-2|TRBD1|TRBJ1-5
CASSPTGGDQPQHF
TGTGCCAGCAGCCCGACAGGGGGCGATCAGCCCCAGCATTTT
>few|TRBV30|NA|TRBJ1-3
CAWSQVSGNTIYF
TGTGCCTGGAGTCAGGTCTCTGGAAACACCATATATTTT
>NA|TRBV13|NA|TRBJ1-2
CASSLGVGPREGGYTF
TGTGCCAGCAGCTTAGGAGTGGGCCCCCGGGAGGGTGGCTACACCTTC
>NA|TRBV6-6|NA|TRBJ1-3
CASSRAGNTIYF
TGTGCCAGCAGCCGAGCGGGAAACACCATATATTTT
>once|TRBV30|NA|TRBJ2-5
CAWGRGSWETQYF
TGTGCCTGGGGAAGGGGATCCTGGGAGACCCAGTACTTC
>NA|TRBV20-1|NA|TRBJ2-5
CSAQGQYF
TGCAGTGCCCAGGGCCAGTACTTC
>NA|TRBV5-1|TRBD2|TRBJ2-3
CASRRVASGETDTQYF
TGCGCCAGCAGGCGGGTGGCTAGCGGGGAGACAGATACGCAGTATTTT
>NA|TRBV7-9|NA|TRBJ1-1
CASSAWSGNTEAFF
TGTGCCAGCAGCGCATGGAGCGGGAACACTGAAGCTTTCTTT
>NA|TRBV7-2|NA|TRBJ2-3
CASSLASGTDTQYF
TGTGCCAGCAGCTTAGCATCGGGGACAGATACGCAGTATTTT